Listed below are T cell receptor beta chains from one sample, sequenced in a study of shared clonotypes between healthy human individuals. Using immunoSEQ multiplex PCR, the repertoire was profiled, and TCRdb retains in-frame clones only, with some absent. Of about 2 million clones detected, around 96% appear once; the ten largest clones hold 0.9% to 1.4%. Sequenced material: naive CD8+ T cells sorted from blood. All receptors derive from a man aged 18 to 35 in good health. Each CDR3 is given without its conserved first and last residue. Each record gives: V gene, D gene, J gene, CDR3 length, CDR3 protein. D genes are given only for firm matches.

TRBV4-1	NA	TRBJ2-2	10	ASSQVGGELF
TRBV28	NA	TRBJ2-7	12	ASSLQGYTYEQY
TRBV5-6	TRBD1	TRBJ2-1	14	ASSQMLQGARNEQF
TRBV7-9	NA	TRBJ1-4	13	ASRPDQGFNEKLF
TRBV4-3	NA	TRBJ2-2	13	ASSPNPGNTGELF
TRBV9	NA	TRBJ2-7	12	ASSPFRTSWEQY
TRBV2	NA	TRBJ2-5	14	ASTEGWEGYQETQY
TRBV5-6	NA	TRBJ1-3	11	ASSSGWGNTIY
TRBV12-5	TRBD2	TRBJ2-1	13	ASGAGTSRNNEQF
TRBV7-9	TRBD1	TRBJ2-7	12	ASSLGQGHYEQY
TRBV9	NA	TRBJ2-2	13	ASSVEGRVTGELF
TRBV6-1	NA	TRBJ2-1	13	ASSADSSSYNEQF
TRBV4-3	TRBD2	TRBJ2-7	12	ASSLGTSGYEQY
TRBV6-4	NA	TRBJ2-5	15	ASSDFEGRTLQETQY
TRBV5-1	NA	TRBJ2-7	15	ASSLGTSSELLYEQY
TRBV2	NA	TRBJ2-6	13	ASSEAVSGANVLT
TRBV21-1	NA	TRBJ2-5	13	ASIKVGLNQETQY
TRBV28	TRBD2	TRBJ2-7	13	ASNSHQLADYEQY
TRBV4-1	NA	TRBJ2-2	14	ASSQAQGGIAGELF
TRBV6-5	NA	TRBJ1-4	13	ASSYSAPQGEKLF
TRBV25-1	TRBD1	TRBJ2-7	12	ASSAGTGTYEQY
TRBV2	NA	TRBJ2-1	10	ASSATTNEQF
TRBV2	TRBD1	TRBJ1-2	12	ASSSQGAKDGYT
TRBV28	TRBD1	TRBJ1-1	16	ASSLDARLDRVNTEAF
TRBV27	TRBD1	TRBJ2-7	14	ASSKIGTGDSYEQY
TRBV5-4	TRBD1	TRBJ2-7	13	ASSLMRTGDIEQY